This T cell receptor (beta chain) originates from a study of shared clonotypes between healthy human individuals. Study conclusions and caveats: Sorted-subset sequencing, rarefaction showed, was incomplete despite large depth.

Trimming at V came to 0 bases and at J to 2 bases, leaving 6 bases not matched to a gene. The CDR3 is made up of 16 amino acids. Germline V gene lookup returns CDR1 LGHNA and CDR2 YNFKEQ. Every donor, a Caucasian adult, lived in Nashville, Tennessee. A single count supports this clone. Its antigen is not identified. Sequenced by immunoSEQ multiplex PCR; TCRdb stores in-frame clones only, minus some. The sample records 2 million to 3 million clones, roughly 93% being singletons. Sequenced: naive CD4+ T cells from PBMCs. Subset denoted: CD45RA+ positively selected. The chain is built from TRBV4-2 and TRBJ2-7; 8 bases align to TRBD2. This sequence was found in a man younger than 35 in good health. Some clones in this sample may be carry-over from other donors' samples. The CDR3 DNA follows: TGTGCCAGCAGCCAAGATTTGAGTAGCGGGACCTACGAGCAGTACTTC. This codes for CASSQDLSSGTYEQYF.